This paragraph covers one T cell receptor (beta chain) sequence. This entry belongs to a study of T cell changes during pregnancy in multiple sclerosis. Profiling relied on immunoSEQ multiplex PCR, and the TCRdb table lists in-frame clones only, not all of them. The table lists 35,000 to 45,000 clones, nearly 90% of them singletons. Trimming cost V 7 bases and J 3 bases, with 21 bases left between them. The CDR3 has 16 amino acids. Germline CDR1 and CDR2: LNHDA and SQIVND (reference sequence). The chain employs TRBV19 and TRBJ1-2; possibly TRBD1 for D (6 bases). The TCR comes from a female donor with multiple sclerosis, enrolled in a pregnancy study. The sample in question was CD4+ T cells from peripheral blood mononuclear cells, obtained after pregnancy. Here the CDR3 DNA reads TGTGCCAGTACTCTAAGGGGGGGGTCCTGGGACTATGGCTACACCTTC. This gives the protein CASTLRGGSWDYGYTF.